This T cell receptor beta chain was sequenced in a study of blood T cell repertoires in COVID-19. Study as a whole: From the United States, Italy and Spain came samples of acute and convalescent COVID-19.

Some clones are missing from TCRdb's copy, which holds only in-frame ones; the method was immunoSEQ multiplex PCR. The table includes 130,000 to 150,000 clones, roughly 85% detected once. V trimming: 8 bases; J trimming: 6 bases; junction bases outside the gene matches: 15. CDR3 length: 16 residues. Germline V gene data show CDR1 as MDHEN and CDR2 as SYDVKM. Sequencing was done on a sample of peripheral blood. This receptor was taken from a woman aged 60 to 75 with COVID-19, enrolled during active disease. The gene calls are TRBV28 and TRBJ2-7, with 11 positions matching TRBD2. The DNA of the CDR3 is TGTGCCAGCGTGGCGGCTAGCGGGGGGCCCCAGGGCGAGCAGTACTTC. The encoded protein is CASVAASGGPQGEQYF.